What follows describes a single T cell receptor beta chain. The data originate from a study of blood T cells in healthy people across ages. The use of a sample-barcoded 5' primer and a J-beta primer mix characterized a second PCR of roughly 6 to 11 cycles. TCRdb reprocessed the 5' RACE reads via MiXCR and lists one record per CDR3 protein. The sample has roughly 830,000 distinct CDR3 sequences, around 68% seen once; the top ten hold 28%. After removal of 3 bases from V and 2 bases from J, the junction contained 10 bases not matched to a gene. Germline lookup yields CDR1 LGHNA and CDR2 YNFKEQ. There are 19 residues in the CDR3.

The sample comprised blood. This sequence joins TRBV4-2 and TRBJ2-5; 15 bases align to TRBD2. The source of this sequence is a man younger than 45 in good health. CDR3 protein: CASSQVGLAGGLWQETQYF. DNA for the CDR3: TGTGCCAGCAGCCAGGTCGGACTAGCGGGGGGGCTATGGCAAGAGACCCAGTACTTC.